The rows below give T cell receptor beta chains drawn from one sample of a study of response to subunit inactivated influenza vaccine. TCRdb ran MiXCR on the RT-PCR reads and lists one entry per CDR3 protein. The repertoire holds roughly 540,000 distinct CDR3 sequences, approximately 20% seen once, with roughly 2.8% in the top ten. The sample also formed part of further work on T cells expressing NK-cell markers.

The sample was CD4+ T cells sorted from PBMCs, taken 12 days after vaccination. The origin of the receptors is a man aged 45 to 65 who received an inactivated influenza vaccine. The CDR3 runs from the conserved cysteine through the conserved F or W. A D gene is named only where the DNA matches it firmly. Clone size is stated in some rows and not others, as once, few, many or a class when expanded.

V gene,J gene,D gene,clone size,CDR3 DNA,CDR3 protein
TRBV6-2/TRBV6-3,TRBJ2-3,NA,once,TGTGCCAGCAGTTACGGAAGTTACTACACAGATACGCAGTATTTT,CASSYGSYYTDTQYF
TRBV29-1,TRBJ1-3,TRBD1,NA,TGCAGCGCAGCGGGAGATGGGACAGCTGGAAACACCATATATTTT,CSAAGDGTAGNTIYF
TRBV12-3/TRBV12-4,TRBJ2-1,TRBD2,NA,TGTGCCAGCAGTCCCCGCTTTGCGGGGGGGCGCAATGAGCAGTTCTTC,CASSPRFAGGRNEQFF
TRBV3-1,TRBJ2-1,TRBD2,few,TGTGCCAGCAGCCAACTAGCGGGGGGGCATGGGGCCAATGAGCAGTTCTTC,CASSQLAGGHGANEQFF
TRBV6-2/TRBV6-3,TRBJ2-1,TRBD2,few,TGTGCCAGCAGAAGTACCGGGGGGGCTGAGCAGTTCTTC,CASRSTGGAEQFF
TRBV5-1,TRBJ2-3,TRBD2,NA,TGCGCCAGCAGCCCGGGACTACCTCTGAGTATCGCAGATACGCAGTATTTT,CASSPGLPLSIADTQYF
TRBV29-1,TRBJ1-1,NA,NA,TGCAGCGTTGAACTGAACCTTAACACTGAAGCTTTCTTT,CSVELNLNTEAFF
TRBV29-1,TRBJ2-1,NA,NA,TGCAGCGTCGCCAGGACCAGATGGGACAATGAGCAGTTCTTC,CSVARTRWDNEQFF
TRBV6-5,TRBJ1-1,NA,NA,TGTGCCAGCAGACCGCCCGGGGCCAGACGGGGGGCTTTCTTT,CASRPPGARRGAFF
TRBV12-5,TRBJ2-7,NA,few,TGTGCTAGTGGTTTGGTCGGAGGGAACTACGAGCAGTACTTC,CASGLVGGNYEQYF
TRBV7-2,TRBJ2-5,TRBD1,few,TGTGCCAGCAGCATCACAGGGGCACCGGAGACCCAGTACTTC,CASSITGAPETQYF
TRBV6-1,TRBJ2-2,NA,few,TGTGCCAGCAGCGGACGTAGGTTCGGGGAGCTGTTTTTT,CASSGRRFGELFF
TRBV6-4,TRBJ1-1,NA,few,TGTGCCAGCAGTGACCCCCTAGGGGGGGTTGTCCCTGAAGCTTTCTTT,CASSDPLGGVVPEAFF
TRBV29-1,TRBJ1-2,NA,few,TGCAACGTTGAAGGAGGGAGGGGAAACTATGGCTACACCTTC,CNVEGGRGNYGYTF
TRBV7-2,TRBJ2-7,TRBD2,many,TGTGCCAGCAGCTTAGTGGCGGGAGGGTCCTACGAGCAGTACTTC,CASSLVAGGSYEQYF
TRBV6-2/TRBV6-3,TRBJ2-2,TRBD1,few,TGTGCCAGCAGAAGCCGGACAGGGAAGGACACCGGGGAGCTGTTTTTT,CASRSRTGKDTGELFF
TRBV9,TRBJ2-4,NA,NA,TGTGCCAGCAGCGTAGAGGGGACGAAGACGGACATTCAGTACTTC,CASSVEGTKTDIQYF
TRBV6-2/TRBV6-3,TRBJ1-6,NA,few,TGTGCCAGCAGCCGGGAAGCTTATAATTCACCCCTCCACTTT,CASSREAYNSPLHF
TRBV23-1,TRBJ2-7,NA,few,TGCGCCAGTAGTCAATCAGGGGTTGCTTTCAACTACGAGCAGTACTTC,CASSQSGVAFNYEQYF
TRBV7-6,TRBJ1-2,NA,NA,TGTGCCAGCAGCTCGACAGTGGGTGGCTACACCTTC,CASSSTVGGYTF
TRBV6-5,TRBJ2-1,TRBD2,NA,TGTGCCAGCAAATCTAGCGGGGGGGAGCAGTTCTTC,CASKSSGGEQFF
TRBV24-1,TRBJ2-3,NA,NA,TGTGCCACCAGTGCCGTCGGCAGGCTTGGCACAGATACGCAGTATTTT,CATSAVGRLGTDTQYF
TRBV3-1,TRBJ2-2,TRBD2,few,TGTGCCAGCAGCCAGGGACTTCTAGGGACTAGTCCGCCCCGGGAGCTGTTTTTT,CASSQGLLGTSPPRELFF
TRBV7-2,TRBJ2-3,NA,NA,TGTGCCAGTAGAGGGTACCCGGCAGATACGCAGTATTTT,CASRGYPADTQYF
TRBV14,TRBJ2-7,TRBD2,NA,TGTGCCAGCAGCGTCCGGGGGGGCCGTTACGAGCAGTACTTC,CASSVRGGRYEQYF
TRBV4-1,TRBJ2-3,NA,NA,TGCGTCAGCAGCCAAGTGGGGGGATCCTTATACACAGATACGCAGTATTTT,CVSSQVGGSLYTDTQYF
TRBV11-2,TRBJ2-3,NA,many,TGTGCCAGCAGCCCGTCAGGGGCCAGCACAGATACGCAGTATTTT,CASSPSGASTDTQYF
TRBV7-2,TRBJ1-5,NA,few,TGTGCCAGCAGCTTCAGGGAGCGCAATCAGCCCCAGCATTTT,CASSFRERNQPQHF
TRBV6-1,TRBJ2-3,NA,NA,TGTGCCAGCAGTGATCTGGGGGCTCTAAGCACAGATACGCAGTATTTT,CASSDLGALSTDTQYF
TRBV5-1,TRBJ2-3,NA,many,TGCGCCAGCAGCTTGGCCGGGGCCCCCACAGATACGCAGTATTTT,CASSLAGAPTDTQYF
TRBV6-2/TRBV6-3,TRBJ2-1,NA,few,TGTGCCACCGCAACCCTGCTGAAGACGGGATCTGGACTCAATGAGCAGTTCTTC,CATATLLKTGSGLNEQFF
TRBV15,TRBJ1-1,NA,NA,TGTGCCACCAGCAGGCCCACCCGACCTAATCGGGACACTGAAGCTTTCTTT,CATSRPTRPNRDTEAFF
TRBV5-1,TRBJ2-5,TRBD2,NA,TGCGCCAGCAGCCCGGGCTGGTTAGCGGGAGGAGAGACCCAGTACTTC,CASSPGWLAGGETQYF
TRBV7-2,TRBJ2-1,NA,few,TGTGCCAGCAGCTGGAATTTGGGGAATGAGCAGTTCTTC,CASSWNLGNEQFF
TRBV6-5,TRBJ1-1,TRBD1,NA,TGTGCCAGCAGTAATCTCGACAGGGATCTGAACACTGAAGCTTTCTTT,CASSNLDRDLNTEAFF
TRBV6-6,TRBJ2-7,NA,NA,TGTGCCAGCAAGAGGTCCTACGAGCAGTACTTC,CASKRSYEQYF
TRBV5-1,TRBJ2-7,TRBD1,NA,TGCGCCAGCGCCGGGACAGGGGACTACGAGCAGTACTTC,CASAGTGDYEQYF
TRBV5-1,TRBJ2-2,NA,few,TGCGCCAGCAGTGACGAGAACACCGGGGAGCTGTTTTTT,CASSDENTGELFF
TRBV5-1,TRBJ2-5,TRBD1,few,TGCGCCAGCAGCGCCGGGACAGGGGGACAGACCCAGTACTTC,CASSAGTGGQTQYF
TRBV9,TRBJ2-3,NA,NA,TGTGCCAGCAGCGTAGCTGACTACAACACAGATACGCAGTATTTT,CASSVADYNTDTQYF
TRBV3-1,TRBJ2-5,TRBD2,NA,TGTGCCAGCAGCCAAGAGGGGGGGAAAGAGACCCAGTACTTC,CASSQEGGKETQYF
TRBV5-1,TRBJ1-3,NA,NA,TGCGCCAGCAGCTTGGCCGCCCGCTCTGGAAACACCATATATTTT,CASSLAARSGNTIYF
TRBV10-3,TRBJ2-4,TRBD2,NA,TGTGCCATCAGTGACATAGCGGGAGTGCGAGCCAAAAACATTCAGTACTTC,CAISDIAGVRAKNIQYF
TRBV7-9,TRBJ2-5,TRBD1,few,TGTGCCAGCAGCTCGGACCCGGGACAGGGGAGGGAGACCCAGTACTTC,CASSSDPGQGRETQYF
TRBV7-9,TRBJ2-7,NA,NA,TGTGCCAGCAGCCCCAACTGGGACGGACCCCCTCGGGAGCAGTACTTC,CASSPNWDGPPREQYF
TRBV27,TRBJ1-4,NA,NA,TGTGCCAGCAGTAGAGGACAATTTGAAAAACTGTTTTTT,CASSRGQFEKLFF